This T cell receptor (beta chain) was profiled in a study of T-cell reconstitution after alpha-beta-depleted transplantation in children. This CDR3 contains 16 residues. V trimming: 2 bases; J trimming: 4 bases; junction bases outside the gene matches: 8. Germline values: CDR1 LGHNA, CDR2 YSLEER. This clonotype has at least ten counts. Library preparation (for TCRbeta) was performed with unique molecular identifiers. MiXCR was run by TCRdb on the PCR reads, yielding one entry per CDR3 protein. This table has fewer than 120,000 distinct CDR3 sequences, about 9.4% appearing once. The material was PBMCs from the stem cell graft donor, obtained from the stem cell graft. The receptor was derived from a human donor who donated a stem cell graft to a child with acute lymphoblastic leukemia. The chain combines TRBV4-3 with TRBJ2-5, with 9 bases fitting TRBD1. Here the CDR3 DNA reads TGCGCCAGCAGCCAAAGTCTCGGGACAGGGCGAGAGACCCAGTACTTC. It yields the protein CASSQSLGTGRETQYF.